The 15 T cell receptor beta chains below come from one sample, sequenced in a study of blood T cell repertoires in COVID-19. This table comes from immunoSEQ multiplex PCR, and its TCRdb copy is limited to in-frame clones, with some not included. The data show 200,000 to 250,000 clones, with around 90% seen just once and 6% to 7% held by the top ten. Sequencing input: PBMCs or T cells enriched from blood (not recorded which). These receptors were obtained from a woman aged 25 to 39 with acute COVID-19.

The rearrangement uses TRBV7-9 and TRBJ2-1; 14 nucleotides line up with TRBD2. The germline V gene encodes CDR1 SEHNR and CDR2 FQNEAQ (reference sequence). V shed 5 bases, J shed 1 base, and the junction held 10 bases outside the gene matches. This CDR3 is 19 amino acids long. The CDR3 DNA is TGTGCCAGCAGCCGCGGGACTAGCGGGAGTAGGGGGTCCTACAATGAGCAGTTCTTC. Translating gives CASSRGTSGSRGSYNEQFF.

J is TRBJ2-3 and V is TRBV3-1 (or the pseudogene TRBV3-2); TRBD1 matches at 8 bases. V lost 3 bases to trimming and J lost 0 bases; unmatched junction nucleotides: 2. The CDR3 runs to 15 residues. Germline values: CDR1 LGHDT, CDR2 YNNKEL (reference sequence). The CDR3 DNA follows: TGTGCCAGCAGCCATGGACAGGGCAGCACAGATACGCAGTATTTT. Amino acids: CASSHGQGSTDTQYF.

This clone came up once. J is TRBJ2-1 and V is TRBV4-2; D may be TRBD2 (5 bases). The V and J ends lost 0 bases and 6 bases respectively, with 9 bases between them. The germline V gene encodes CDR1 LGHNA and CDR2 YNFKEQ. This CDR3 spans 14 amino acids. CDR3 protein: CASSQDRGSNEQFF. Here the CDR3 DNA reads TGTGCCAGCAGCCAAGATCGGGGTTCCAATGAGCAGTTCTTC.

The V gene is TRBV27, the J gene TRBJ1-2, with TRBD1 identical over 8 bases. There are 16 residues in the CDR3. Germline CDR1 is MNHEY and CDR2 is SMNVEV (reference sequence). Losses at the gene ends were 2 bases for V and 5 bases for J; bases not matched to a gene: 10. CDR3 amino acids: CASSLKGGQAVYGYTF. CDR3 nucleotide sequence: TGTGCCAGCAGTTTAAAAGGGGGACAGGCGGTTTATGGCTACACCTTC.

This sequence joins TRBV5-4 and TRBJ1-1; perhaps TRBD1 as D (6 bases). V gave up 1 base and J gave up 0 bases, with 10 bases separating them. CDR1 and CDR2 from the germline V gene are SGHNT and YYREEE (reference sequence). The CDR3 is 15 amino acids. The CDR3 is CASSLFQGLNTEAFF. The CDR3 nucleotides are TGTGCCAGCAGCTTGTTTCAGGGGCTGAACACTGAAGCTTTCTTT.

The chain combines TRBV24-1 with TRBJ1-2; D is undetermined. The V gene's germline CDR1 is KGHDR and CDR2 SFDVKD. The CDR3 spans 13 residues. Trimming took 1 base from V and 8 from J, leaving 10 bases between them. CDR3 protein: CATSDLSASGYTF. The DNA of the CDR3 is TGTGCCACCAGTGATTTAAGCGCGTCCGGCTACACCTTC.

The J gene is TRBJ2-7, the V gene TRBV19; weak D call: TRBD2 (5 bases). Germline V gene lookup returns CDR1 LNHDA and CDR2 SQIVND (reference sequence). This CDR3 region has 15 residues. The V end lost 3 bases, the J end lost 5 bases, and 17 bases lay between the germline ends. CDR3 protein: CASSMANTGKHEQYF. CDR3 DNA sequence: TGTGCCAGTAGTATGGCAAATACGGGGAAGCACGAGCAGTACTTC.

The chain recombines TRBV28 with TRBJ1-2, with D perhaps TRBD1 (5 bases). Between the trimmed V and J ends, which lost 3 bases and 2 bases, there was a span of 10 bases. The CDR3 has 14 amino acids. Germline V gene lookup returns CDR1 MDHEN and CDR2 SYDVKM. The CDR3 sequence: CASSFFAGNYGYTF. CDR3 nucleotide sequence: TGTGCCAGCAGTTTTTTTGCAGGGAACTATGGCTACACCTTC.

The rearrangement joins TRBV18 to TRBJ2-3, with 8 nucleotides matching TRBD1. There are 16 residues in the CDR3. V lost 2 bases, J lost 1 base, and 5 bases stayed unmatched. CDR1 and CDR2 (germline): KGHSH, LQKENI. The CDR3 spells CASSPMTGAGTDTQYF. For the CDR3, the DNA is TGTGCCAGCTCACCAATGACAGGGGCTGGCACAGATACGCAGTATTTT.

In nucleotides, the CDR3 is TGTGCCAGTAGTAACTGGCATGCAACCGGGACAGGGGTAGGCTTGGACTATGGCTACACCTTC. Amino acid sequence: CASSNWHATGTGVGLDYGYTF. This rearrangement joins TRBV19 to TRBJ1-2, with TRBD1 matching 10 bases. The CDR3 is made up of 21 amino acids. J lost 3 bases, V lost 4 bases, and 23 bases had no gene match. Germline loops: CDR1 LNHDA, CDR2 SQIVND (reference sequence).

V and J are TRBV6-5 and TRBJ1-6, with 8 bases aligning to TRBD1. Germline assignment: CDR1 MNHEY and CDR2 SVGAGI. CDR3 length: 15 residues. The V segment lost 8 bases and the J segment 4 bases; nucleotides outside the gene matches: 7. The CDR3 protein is CASRQGPIYNSPLHF. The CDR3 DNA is TGTGCCAGCCGACAGGGGCCGATTTATAATTCACCCCTCCACTTT.

CDR3 bases: TGTGCCAGCACTAAGGGGTCCCCTAACAATGAGCAGTTCTTC. Translated, it gives CASTKGSPNNEQFF. V is TRBV27 and J is TRBJ2-1, with a weak D call TRBD1 (5 bases). The CDR3 is made up of 14 amino acids. The germline V gene has CDR1 MNHEY and CDR2 SMNVEV (reference sequence). With 7 bases removed from V and 5 bases from J, the gap between germline ends came to 15 bases.

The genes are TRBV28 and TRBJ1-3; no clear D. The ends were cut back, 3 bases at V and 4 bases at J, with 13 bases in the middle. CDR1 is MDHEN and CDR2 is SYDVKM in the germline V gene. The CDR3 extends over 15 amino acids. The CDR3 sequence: CASSLEVGLGNTIYF. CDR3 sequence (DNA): TGTGCCAGCAGTTTGGAAGTCGGGTTGGGAAACACCATATATTTT.

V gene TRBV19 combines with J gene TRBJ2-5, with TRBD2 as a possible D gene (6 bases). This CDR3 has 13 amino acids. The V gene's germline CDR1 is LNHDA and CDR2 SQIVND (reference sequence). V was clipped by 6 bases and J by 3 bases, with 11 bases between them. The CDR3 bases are TGTGCCAGTAGACGTATAGCGGAAGAGACCCAGTACTTC. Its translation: CASRRIAEETQYF.

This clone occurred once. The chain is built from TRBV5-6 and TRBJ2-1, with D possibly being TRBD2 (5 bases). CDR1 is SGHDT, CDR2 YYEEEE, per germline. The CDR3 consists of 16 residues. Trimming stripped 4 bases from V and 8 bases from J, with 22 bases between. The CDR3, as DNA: TGTGCCAGCAGCCCACAAGACCCGGCCCGGGAAGATGAGCAGTTCTTC. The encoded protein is CASSPQDPAREDEQFF.